Shown below are 15 T cell receptor beta chains from a single sample sequenced in a study of somatic mutations in cytotoxic T cells in rheumatoid arthritis. Libraries were prepared by immunoSEQ multiplex PCR; TCRdb keeps only in-frame clonotypes and omits some of them. The sample comprises about 11,000 clones, approximately 84% of which are singletons, and 7.5% to 9.5% rests with the top ten. The sample consisted of CD8+ T cells sorted from blood. The origin of the receptors is an older woman with rheumatoid arthritis.

J is TRBJ2-7 and V is TRBV28; TRBD2 is a possible D gene (5 bases). Trimming shortened V by 7 bases and J by 3 bases, and 13 bases separated the two germline ends. This CDR3 is 13 amino acids long. Germline values: CDR1 MDHEN, CDR2 SYDVKM. The CDR3 region is CASMLFGNYEQYF. The DNA for the CDR3 is TGTGCCAGCATGCTATTCGGGAACTACGAGCAGTACTTC. Drawing the rest from reference TRBV28 and TRBJ2-7, the complete variable domain is DVKVTQSSRYLVKRTGEKVFLECVQDMDHENMFWYRQDPGLGLRLIYFSYDVKMKEKGDIPEGYSVSREKKERFSLILESASTNQTSMYLCASMLFGNYEQYFGPGTRLTVT.

J is TRBJ1-1 and V is TRBV7-2; 7 bases map to TRBD1. CDR1 and CDR2 from the germline V gene are SGHTA and FQGNSA. The trim removed 5 bases at V and 9 bases at J, leaving 9 bases unmatched. This CDR3 is built from 13 residues. Written as DNA, the CDR3 is TGTGCCAGCAGCGAGACAGGGTCGGGTCAAGCTTTCTTT. Protein: CASSETGSGQAFF.

Only one count was recorded for this clone. The chain recombines TRBV6-9 with TRBJ1-2; D is unclear. From germline, CDR1 is MNHGY and CDR2 SVAAGI. V lost 4 bases and J 0 bases, leaving 6 bases between the germline ends. This CDR3 comprises 13 residues. The CDR3 sequence: CASSSRANYGYTF. The CDR3 bases are TGTGCCAGCAGTTCCCGGGCTAACTATGGCTACACCTTC.

The chain carries TRBV18 and TRBJ2-2; the D gene is possibly TRBD1 (6 bases). V lost 2 bases, J lost 2 bases, and 15 bases lay in between. Per germline, CDR1 KGHSH and CDR2 LQKENI. CDR3 length: 17 amino acids. CDR3 residues: CASSPKSRTVNTGELFF. The CDR3 DNA is TGTGCCAGCTCACCAAAATCACGGACAGTTAACACCGGGGAGCTGTTTTTT.

With regard to this clone: Since no conserved phenylalanine or tryptophan closes the CDR3, a read error is the likely cause. Because the CDR3's place on the DNA is in doubt, the DNA is left out and the CDR3 is given as listed by TCRdb. The V gene is TRBV15, the J gene TRBJ2-7; the D call TRBD2 from the table was never checked on the DNA. The CDR3 length is 16 residues, termini included. The germline V gene encodes CDR1 LNHNV and CDR2 YYDKDF (reference sequence). CDR3 in amino acids: CATSPYPQASGSSGLI.

The chain carries TRBV27 and TRBJ1-2, with 10 bases aligning to TRBD1. J gave up 8 bases and V 0 bases, and 3 bases lay outside the gene matches. Germline V gene data show CDR1 as MNHEY and CDR2 as SMNVEV (reference sequence). There are 14 residues in the CDR3. The CDR3, as DNA: TGTGCCAGCAGTTTATCTGGGACAGGGGTCGGCTACACCTTC. Protein sequence: CASSLSGTGVGYTF.

The J gene is TRBJ2-1, the V gene TRBV10-2; D possibly corresponds to TRBD2 (6 bases). The germline CDR1 and CDR2 sequences are WSHSY and SAAADI. This CDR3 region has 16 residues. The V gene lost 2 bases and the J gene lost 6 bases, with 17 bases spanning the gap. In nucleotides, the CDR3 is TGCGCCAGCAGTGAGAGGCGCGGGACGCTCACCAATGAGCAGTTCTTC. As protein: CASSERRGTLTNEQFF.

This clone was found once. In DNA, the CDR3 is TGTGCCAGCAGCCCTCCCCGGGGAGATTCCGGAGATACGCAGTATTTT. This translates into CASSPPRGDSGDTQYF. The V gene is TRBV27, the J gene TRBJ2-3; maybe TRBD2 (5 bases). Germline CDR1 MNHEY, CDR2 SMNVEV (reference sequence). V dropped 6 bases and J dropped 5 bases, with 21 bases sitting between them. This CDR3 has 16 residues.

This chain uses TRBV27 with TRBJ1-5; D is uncertain. Germline-derived CDR1 and CDR2 are MNHEY and SMNVEV (reference sequence). Trimming shortened V by 8 bases and J by 0 bases, and 11 bases separated the two germline ends. The CDR3 sequence is 14 residues long. The CDR3 region is CASRPTLSNQPQHF. The DNA for the CDR3 is TGTGCCAGCCGCCCGACACTTAGCAATCAGCCCCAGCATTTT.

The count of this clone is one. The CDR3 loop reads CASSLWGRFSEPQHF. The CDR3, as DNA: TGTGCCAGCAGTTTATGGGGCAGGTTTTCGGAGCCCCAGCATTTT. The rearrangement joins TRBV27 to TRBJ1-5; D is possibly TRBD1 (5 bases). CDR1 and CDR2 from the germline V gene are MNHEY and SMNVEV (reference sequence). V lost 1 base to trimming and J lost 8 bases, with 15 bases between them. The CDR3 spans 15 residues.

This sequence joins TRBV11-2 and TRBJ2-7; TRBD2 might be the D (5 bases). Trimming took off 3 bases at V and 3 bases at J, with 12 bases between the two ends. The CDR3 runs 14 residues. Germline V gene sequence: CDR1 SGHAT, CDR2 FQNNGV. CDR3 loop: CASSLEVPNYEQYF. As DNA, the CDR3 is TGTGCCAGCAGCTTGGAGGTCCCCAACTACGAGCAGTACTTC.

V gene TRBV7-9 combines with J gene TRBJ2-7; 8 nucleotides agree with TRBD2. Germline-derived CDR1 and CDR2 are SEHNR and FQNEAQ (reference sequence). V lost 4 bases, J lost 0 bases, and 17 bases stayed unmatched. This CDR3 contains 19 residues. The CDR3 is CASSSPGGGTSGPSYEQYF. CDR3 nucleotide sequence: TGTGCCAGCAGCTCGCCTGGGGGGGGCACTAGCGGACCCTCCTACGAGCAGTACTTC.

This clone is large by share. This chain uses TRBV6-6 with TRBJ2-1; TRBD1 matches 8 bases. Germline lookup yields CDR1 MNHNY and CDR2 SVGAGI (reference sequence). V gave up 6 bases and J gave up 6 bases; unmatched junction bases: 13. The CDR3 spans 16 residues. Here the CDR3 DNA reads TGTGCCAGCAGCCCCTTCGACAGGGGTAGGATCAATGAGCAGTTCTTC. This translates into CASSPFDRGRINEQFF.

The J gene is TRBJ2-7, the V gene TRBV6-5, with D maybe TRBD2 (5 bases). Trimming cost V 2 bases and J 2 bases, with 16 bases left between them. The germline V gene encodes CDR1 MNHEY and CDR2 SVGAGI. CDR3 length: 16 residues. CDR3: CASSYRVGKSPYEQYF. CDR3 DNA sequence: TGTGCCAGCAGTTACAGAGTCGGGAAAAGTCCCTACGAGCAGTACTTC.

The rearrangement links TRBV6-6 to TRBJ2-3, with 7 bases matching TRBD1. Germline V gives CDR1 MNHNY, CDR2 SVGAGI (reference sequence). The V and J ends lost 6 bases and 4 bases, in that order; junction bases with no gene match: 4. The CDR3 covers 13 residues. For the CDR3, the DNA is TGTGCCAGCAGGACAGGGCAGGCAGATACGCAGTATTTT. Translated: CASRTGQADTQYF.